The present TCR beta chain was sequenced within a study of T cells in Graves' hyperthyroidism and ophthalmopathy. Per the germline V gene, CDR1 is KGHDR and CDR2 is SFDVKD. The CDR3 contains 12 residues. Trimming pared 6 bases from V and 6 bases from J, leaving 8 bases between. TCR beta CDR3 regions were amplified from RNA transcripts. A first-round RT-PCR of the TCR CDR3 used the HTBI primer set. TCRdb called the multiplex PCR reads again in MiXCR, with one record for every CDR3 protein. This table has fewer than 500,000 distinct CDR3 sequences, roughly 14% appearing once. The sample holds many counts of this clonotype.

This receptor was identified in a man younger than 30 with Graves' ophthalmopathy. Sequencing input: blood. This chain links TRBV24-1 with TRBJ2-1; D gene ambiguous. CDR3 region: CATSSSRNEQFF. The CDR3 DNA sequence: TGTGCCACCAGTAGTTCTCGCAATGAGCAGTTCTTC.